The 25 T cell receptor beta chains below all came from one sample that was sequenced in a study of identical twins. In TCRdb, the 5' RACE reads were re-called with MiXCR into one record per CDR3 protein. The sample lists a few hundred thousand distinct CDR3 sequences, nearly 10% occurring once. The same sample was also studied in work on yellow fever vaccine responses in identical twins.

The material sequenced was PBMCs. These receptors all come from a woman aged 18-29 years in good health.

This clonotype showed up many times. The chain has TRBV5-4 and TRBJ2-3, with D unresolved. The germline V gene encodes CDR1 SGHNT and CDR2 YYREEE (reference sequence). This CDR3 comprises 12 residues. Trimming took 2 bases from V and 4 from J, leaving 5 bases between them. The CDR3 nucleotides are TGTGCCAGCAGCTTTCATTCAGATACGCAGTATTTT. Residues: CASSFHSDTQYF.

This clonotype came up a few times. The rearrangement links TRBV6-2 or TRBV6-3 to TRBJ2-1; no definite D call. The CDR3 has 15 amino acids. Germline CDR1 reads MNHEY; CDR2 reads SVGEGT. Trimming removed 2 bases from V and 10 bases from J, with 18 bases in between. The CDR3 loop is CASSYRQFESWEQFF. The CDR3 DNA follows: TGTGCCAGCAGTTACCGGCAGTTTGAATCTTGGGAGCAGTTCTTC.

The chain couples TRBV4-2 to TRBJ2-7, with D perhaps being TRBD1 or TRBD2 (5 bases each). Trimming cost V 3 bases and J 2 bases, with 17 bases left between them. The CDR3 is 16 residues long. CDR1 LGHNA and CDR2 YNFKEQ come from the germline V gene. The CDR3 loop reads CASSQEQAEGTYEQYF. The CDR3 DNA is TGTGCCAGCAGCCAGGAACAGGCTGAGGGAACCTACGAGCAGTACTTC.

This clonotype has a count of ten or more. This sequence joins TRBV20-1 and TRBJ2-7, with a tentative D call TRBD2 (6 bases). V dropped 6 bases and J dropped 4 bases, with 16 bases sitting between them. Germline V lookup: CDR1 DFQATT, CDR2 SNEGSKA (reference sequence). CDR3 length: 13 amino acids. CDR3 residues: CSAREEGLYEQYF. CDR3 in DNA: TGCAGTGCCAGGGAGGAGGGACTGTACGAGCAGTACTTC.

A few counts support this clonotype. The rearrangement joins TRBV6-2 or TRBV6-3 to TRBJ2-5; tentative D call: TRBD2 (5 bases). Germline CDR1 is MNHEY and CDR2 is SVGEGT. This CDR3 contains 13 residues. Trimming shortened V by 6 bases and J by 4 bases, and 12 bases separated the two germline ends. The CDR3, as DNA: TGTGCCAGCAGGACCGGGGTCGGAGAGACCCAGTACTTC. Protein: CASRTGVGETQYF.

The table lists this clonotype with a few counts. The CDR3 here is CASTQNRGYEQYF. CDR3 DNA sequence: TGTGCCAGCACCCAGAATCGGGGGTACGAGCAGTACTTC. The chain employs TRBV27 and TRBJ2-7, with a weak D call TRBD2 (6 bases). CDR3 length: 13 residues. The germline V and J ends were trimmed by 7 bases and 4 bases, with 14 bases remaining between them. Germline assignment: CDR1 MNHEY and CDR2 SMNVEV (reference sequence).

This clonotype was counted ten times or more. This chain uses TRBV4-1 with TRBJ2-3, with D unresolved. CDR3 length equals 13 residues. V dropped 2 bases and J dropped 2 bases, with 5 bases sitting between them. The germline V gene encodes CDR1 MGHRA and CDR2 YSYEKL. The CDR3 loop is CASSQWATDTQYF. As DNA, the CDR3 is TGCGCCAGCAGCCAATGGGCCACAGATACGCAGTATTTT.

This clonotype showed up many times. The rearrangement links TRBV4-2 to TRBJ2-2, with D uncertain. CDR3 length: 15 residues. Trimming stripped 3 bases from V and 0 bases from J, with 8 bases between. Germline-derived CDR1 and CDR2 are LGHNA and YNFKEQ. The CDR3 nucleotides are TGTGCCAGCAGCCAGGGTAGGGCGAACACCGGGGAGCTGTTTTTT. Translating gives CASSQGRANTGELFF.

This clonotype was seen a handful of times. This chain connects TRBV7-2 to TRBJ2-1, with a possible D match to TRBD2 (5 bases). V dropped 5 bases and J dropped 3 bases, with 11 bases sitting between them. The germline gives CDR1 SGHTA, CDR2 FQGNSA. The CDR3 extends over 14 amino acids. CDR3 amino acids: CASSRLTVYNEQFF. CDR3 DNA sequence: TGTGCCAGCAGCAGACTAACTGTCTACAATGAGCAGTTCTTC. Together with reference TRBV7-2 and TRBJ2-1, the CDR3 gives the full variable domain: GAGVSQSPSNKVTEKGKDVELRCDPISGHTALYWYRQSLGQGLEFLIYFQGNSAPDKSGLPSDRFSAERTGGSVSTLTIQRTQQEDSAVYLCASSRLTVYNEQFFGPGTRLTVL.

This clonotype showed up many times. The chain is built from TRBV27 and TRBJ2-5, with TRBD2 matching over 12 bases. Trimming took 5 bases from V and 2 from J; bases not matched to a gene: 6. The CDR3 loop spans 16 amino acids. Germline CDR1 is MNHEY and CDR2 is SMNVEV (reference sequence). The CDR3 reads CASSPGLAGLQETQYF. CDR3 sequence (DNA): TGTGCCAGCAGTCCTGGACTAGCGGGACTTCAAGAGACCCAGTACTTC.

This clonotype was observed a few times. V gene TRBV7-9 combines with J gene TRBJ2-7, with TRBD2 as a possible D gene (6 bases). Trimming pared 5 bases from V and 4 bases from J, leaving 15 bases between. CDR3 size: 14 residues. Germline V lookup: CDR1 SEHNR, CDR2 FQNEAQ (reference sequence). CDR3 coding DNA: TGTGCCAGCAGCCCCTCGGGACTCCCTTACGAGCAGTACTTC. Residues: CASSPSGLPYEQYF.

The chain uses TRBV18 and TRBJ1-6, with unresolved D. This CDR3 spans 15 amino acids. Trimming shortened V by 0 bases and J by 3 bases, and 6 bases separated the two germline ends. The germline V gene encodes CDR1 KGHSH and CDR2 LQKENI. CDR3 region: CASSPPMGYNSPLHF. The CDR3 DNA is TGTGCCAGCTCACCACCGATGGGCTATAATTCACCCCTCCACTTT.

This clonotype occurred a few times. V and J are TRBV4-3 and TRBJ2-1; possible D gene TRBD1, 5 bases. The CDR3 is 16 residues long. With 0 bases removed from V and 4 bases from J, the gap between germline ends came to 13 bases. Germline V CDR1 and CDR2: LGHNA, YSLEER. In DNA, the CDR3 is TGCGCCAGCAGCCAAGAAGCCGACAGCAATTACAATGAGCAGTTCTTC. Protein sequence: CASSQEADSNYNEQFF.

Many counts were recorded for this clonotype. The chain uses TRBV6-5 and TRBJ2-6; D is unresolved. V lost 8 bases and J 7 bases, leaving 6 bases between the germline ends. The length of the CDR3 is 11 residues. Germline CDR1 reads MNHEY; CDR2 reads SVGAGI. CDR3 loop: CASFHANVLTF. The DNA of the CDR3 is TGTGCCAGCTTCCATGCCAACGTCCTGACTTTC.

This chain connects TRBV7-2 to TRBJ1-2; no reliable D call. V lost 5 bases and J 6 bases, leaving 19 bases between the germline ends. Germline assignment: CDR1 SGHTA and CDR2 FQGNSA. The CDR3 totals 15 residues. CDR3 coding DNA: TGTGCCAGCAGCCCCCGACTCTCGATTGCGGATGGCTACACCTTC. Protein: CASSPRLSIADGYTF.

The chain links TRBV5-1 to TRBJ2-3; D not certain. There are 14 residues in the CDR3. The germline V and J ends were trimmed by 4 bases and 1 base, with 10 bases remaining between them. From germline, CDR1 is SGHRS and CDR2 YFSETQ. CDR3 protein: CASSPGPGTDTQYF. The CDR3 DNA follows: TGCGCCAGCAGCCCCGGACCAGGCACAGATACGCAGTATTTT.

The chain links TRBV20-1 to TRBJ2-3; 10 positions agree with TRBD1. Germline V gene lookup returns CDR1 DFQATT and CDR2 SNEGSKA (reference sequence). With V trimmed by 3 bases and J by 2 bases, 5 bases remained unmatched. CDR3 length: 15 residues. The CDR3 DNA is TGCAGTGCTAGCACCGGGACAGGGGCCACAGATACGCAGTATTTT. Protein sequence: CSASTGTGATDTQYF.

This clonotype has just a few counts. The chain carries TRBV12-3 or TRBV12-4 and TRBJ2-1, with 13 nucleotides matching TRBD2. V lost 5 bases and J lost 8; bases outside the gene matches: 6. The CDR3 runs to 15 residues. CDR3 in DNA: TGTGCCAGCAGTACCGGACTAGCGGGGGACGATGAGCAGTTCTTC. It specifies CASSTGLAGDDEQFF.

This clonotype has more than one count but fewer than ten. This chain uses TRBV7-9 with TRBJ2-3, with 10 bases that match TRBD2. The CDR3 has 15 residues. CDR1 and CDR2 (germline): SEHNR, FQNEAQ (reference sequence). J lost 2 bases, V lost 5 bases, and 4 bases had no gene match. CDR3 residues: CASSTGLADTDTQYF. The CDR3 DNA follows: TGTGCCAGCAGCACAGGACTAGCGGACACAGATACGCAGTATTTT.

This clonotype was counted a few times. The chain couples TRBV12-3 or TRBV12-4 to TRBJ1-5; perhaps TRBD1 as D (5 bases). The CDR3 runs 14 residues. V was cut by 5 bases and J by 4 bases, with 12 bases left in between. Here the CDR3 DNA reads TGTGCCAGCAGTGGTGCGGGGCTTAATCAGCCCCAGCATTTT. This encodes CASSGAGLNQPQHF.

This clonotype was counted at least ten times. The chain recombines TRBV12-3 or TRBV12-4 with TRBJ2-2, with 7 bases that match TRBD1. V lost 6 bases and J lost 4; bases outside the gene matches: 5. The CDR3 extends over 14 amino acids. CDR3 amino acids: CASRQGQPTGELFF. DNA of the CDR3: TGTGCCAGCAGGCAGGGACAGCCCACCGGGGAGCTGTTTTTT.

The table lists this clonotype with many counts. The rearrangement joins TRBV6-2 or TRBV6-3 to TRBJ2-1; D call uncertain. Germline-derived CDR1 and CDR2 are MNHEY and SVGEGT. This CDR3 is 13 amino acids long. V lost 6 bases and J 4 bases, leaving 10 bases between the germline ends. The CDR3 nucleotides read TGTGCCAGCAGCGCCGACCGTTACAATGAGCAGTTCTTC. The encoded protein is CASSADRYNEQFF.

The rearrangement joins TRBV12-3 or TRBV12-4 to TRBJ2-1; 10 nucleotides match TRBD2. V lost 2 bases, J lost 9 bases, and 7 bases stayed unmatched. The CDR3 has 15 amino acids. The CDR3 protein is CASSLSAGGLSEQFF. CDR3 coding DNA: TGTGCCAGCAGTTTATCAGCGGGGGGGCTAAGTGAGCAGTTCTTC.

This clonotype showed up many times. The chain is built from TRBV3-1 and TRBJ1-1, with a possible D match to TRBD1 (6 bases). There are 16 residues in the CDR3. Germline V CDR1 and CDR2: LGHDT, YNNKEL (reference sequence). The V and J ends lost 1 base and 6 bases respectively, with 18 bases between them. This CDR3 reads CASSQARIRGGSEAFF. In nucleotides, the CDR3 is TGTGCCAGCAGCCAAGCAAGGATCCGCGGGGGCTCTGAAGCTTTCTTT. The variable domain in full, with the rest retrieved from reference TRBV3-1 and TRBJ1-1, is DTAVSQTPKYLVTQMGNDKSIKCEQNLGHDTMYWYKQDSKKFLKIMFSYNNKELIINETVPNRFSPKSPDKAHLNLHINSLELGDSAVYFCASSQARIRGGSEAFFGQGTRLTVV.

This sequence joins TRBV21-1 and TRBJ2-7. TRBV21-1 is classified as a pseudogene. CDR3 length: 15 residues. The CDR3 bases are TGTGCCAGCAGCAAACAGGCCATTAAAGCCTACGAGCAGTACTTC. It is translated as CASSKQAIKAYEQYF.